Shown below are 15 T cell receptor beta chains from a single sample sequenced in a study of blood T cell repertoires in COVID-19 (dated by TCRdb to about 2020). The method behind the library was the immunoSEQ multiplex PCR assay. Here the immuneACCESS table is served through TCRdb, limited to in-frame sequences with V and J called. Missing clones are a known gap in these copies; in checked studies unresolved V genes cover under half, and the rest lacks a known reason. In this sample the table shows 390,000 or so clones, 86% of which occur a single time. The top ten constitute more than 1.4% of the sample. The specimen sequenced was peripheral blood. These receptors were obtained from a woman aged 25-40 years with active or convalescent COVID-19.

V gene TRBV3-1 (or the pseudogene TRBV3-2) combines with J gene TRBJ1-1; 10 nucleotides line up with TRBD1. V shed 3 bases and J 4 bases; nucleotides not matched to a gene: 8. Germline CDR1 is LGHDT and CDR2 is YNNKEL (reference sequence). This CDR3 has 16 amino acids. In DNA, the CDR3 is TGTGCCAGCAGCCAGCTAATAGGACAGGGGGGCACTGAAGCTTTCTTT. Its translation is CASSQLIGQGGTEAFF.

This chain uses TRBV19 with TRBJ2-7; TRBD1 matches 7 bases. CDR3 length equals 13 residues. Germline values: CDR1 LNHDA, CDR2 SQIVND (reference sequence). V trimming: 4 bases; J trimming: 6 bases; junction bases outside the gene matches: 6. Here the CDR3 DNA reads TGTGCCAGTAGTACCACGACAGGGAGCGAGCAGTACTTC. Its translation is CASSTTTGSEQYF.

The chain joins TRBV6-5 to TRBJ1-5; no definite D call. The V gene's germline CDR1 is MNHEY and CDR2 SVGAGI. This CDR3 has 13 amino acids. The germline V and J ends were trimmed by 7 bases and 3 bases, with 10 bases remaining between them. The CDR3 sequence: CASNPGFNQPQHF. CDR3 nucleotides: TGTGCCAGCAATCCAGGATTCAATCAGCCCCAGCATTTT.

The chain recombines TRBV5-1 with TRBJ2-2, with 8 bases that match TRBD2. Germline lookup yields CDR1 SGHRS and CDR2 YFSETQ. This CDR3 spans 17 amino acids. The junction had 11 bases not matched to a gene; V was cut back by 0 bases and J by 7 bases. In DNA form, the CDR3 reads TGCGCCAGCAGCTTGGTAGGACTAGCCTTCGGTGGCGGGGAGCTGTTTTTT. Translated, it gives CASSLVGLAFGGGELFF.

This rearrangement joins TRBV10-2 to TRBJ1-2; D is unresolved. CDR3 length equals 13 residues. CDR1 WSHSY and CDR2 SAAADI come from the germline V gene. Deletions cut 4 bases from V and 5 bases from J, with 11 bases between. CDR3 sequence reads: CASSGPLEYGYTF. For the CDR3, the DNA is TGCGCCAGCAGTGGGCCCTTGGAGTATGGCTACACCTTC.

The CDR3 region is CASSEDRITGNTIYF. CDR3 coding DNA: TGTGCCAGCAGTGAGGACAGGATAACTGGAAACACCATATATTTT. The chain carries TRBV6-1 and TRBJ1-3, with 7 bases identical to TRBD1. CDR3 size: 15 residues. Trimming cost V 3 bases and J 2 bases; bases outside gene matches: 4. Germline V lookup: CDR1 MNHNS, CDR2 SASEGT.

V is TRBV7-8 and J is TRBJ1-4; no firm D call. Germline loops: CDR1 SGHVS, CDR2 FQNEAQ. The CDR3 loop spans 16 amino acids. V lost 0 bases and J 3 bases, leaving 11 bases between the germline ends. The chain's CDR3 is CASSLAESRANEKLFF. The CDR3 DNA follows: TGTGCCAGCAGCTTAGCGGAATCCCGGGCTAATGAAAAACTGTTTTTT.

This clone has just one count. The chain recombines TRBV5-4 with TRBJ1-5; 7 nucleotides line up with TRBD1. V shed 2 bases and J 9 bases; nucleotides not matched to a gene: 5. Germline V gene data show CDR1 as SGHNT and CDR2 as YYREEE (reference sequence). This CDR3 spans 13 amino acids. The CDR3 DNA is TGTGCCAGCAGCTTAATGCCAGGGGGGCCCCAGCATTTT. Protein sequence: CASSLMPGGPQHF.

In its sample, this clone was seen many times. J is TRBJ1-1 and V is TRBV18; 7 bases are shared with TRBD1. Losses at the gene ends were 4 bases for V and 0 bases for J; bases not matched to a gene: 8. The CDR3 contains 16 residues. CDR1 and CDR2 (germline): KGHSH, LQKENI. The chain's CDR3 is CASSRGQIPMNTEAFF. In DNA, the CDR3 is TGTGCCAGCTCACGGGGACAGATCCCTATGAACACTGAAGCTTTCTTT.

The rearrangement links TRBV11-3 to TRBJ2-1, with 10 nucleotides matching TRBD2. The CDR3 consists of 20 residues. Germline loops: CDR1 SGHNT, CDR2 YENEEA. V dropped 1 base and J dropped 0; count of bases not matched to a gene: 12. The DNA of the CDR3 is TGTGCCAGCAGCTTAGGAAGCGGGAGGGTTCCCTTGAGCTCCTACAATGAGCAGTTCTTC. It specifies CASSLGSGRVPLSSYNEQFF.

The rearrangement links TRBV5-1 to TRBJ1-1, with a tentative D call TRBD1 (5 bases). The CDR3 spans 15 residues. CDR1 SGHRS and CDR2 YFSETQ come from the germline V gene. Trimming stripped 4 bases from V and 2 bases from J, with 15 bases between. The CDR3 is CASSVTQGLNTEAFF. The CDR3 region has the DNA TGCGCCAGCAGCGTAACCCAGGGCCTAAACACTGAAGCTTTCTTT.

The chain combines TRBV27 with TRBJ1-5; 9 nucleotides align to TRBD1. The CDR3 covers 14 residues. Per the germline V gene, CDR1 is MNHEY and CDR2 is SMNVEV (reference sequence). V lost 5 bases and J lost 6; bases outside the gene matches: 5. The CDR3: CASSTSTGGQPQHF. CDR3 sequence (DNA): TGTGCCAGCAGTACCTCGACAGGGGGTCAGCCCCAGCATTTT.

The chain employs TRBV28 and TRBJ1-2; 9 bases fit TRBD1. Per germline, CDR1 MDHEN and CDR2 SYDVKM. This CDR3 has 15 amino acids. V dropped 7 bases and J dropped 4; count of bases not matched to a gene: 10. CDR3: CASTQRGQGGYGYTF. The CDR3, as DNA: TGTGCCAGCACCCAACGGGGACAGGGAGGCTATGGCTACACCTTC.

The V gene is TRBV3-1 (or the pseudogene TRBV3-2), the J gene TRBJ1-2; a possible D gene is TRBD1 (5 bases). Germline values: CDR1 LGHDT, CDR2 YNNKEL (reference sequence). Trimming left V 4 bases short and J 5 bases short, with 11 bases between. There are 13 residues in the CDR3. CDR3 in DNA: TGTGCCAGCAGCCCCGACAGATGGTATGGCTACACCTTC. It codes for CASSPDRWYGYTF.

DNA of the CDR3: TGTGCCACCAGCAGAGTAGTAACAGGGCCTGGAAACACCATATATTTT. It specifies CATSRVVTGPGNTIYF. The V and J genes are TRBV15 and TRBJ1-3, with D perhaps matching TRBD1 (6 bases). Trimming left V 1 base short and J 2 bases short, with 12 bases between. This CDR3 comprises 16 residues. The germline CDR1 and CDR2 sequences are LNHNV and YYDKDF (reference sequence).